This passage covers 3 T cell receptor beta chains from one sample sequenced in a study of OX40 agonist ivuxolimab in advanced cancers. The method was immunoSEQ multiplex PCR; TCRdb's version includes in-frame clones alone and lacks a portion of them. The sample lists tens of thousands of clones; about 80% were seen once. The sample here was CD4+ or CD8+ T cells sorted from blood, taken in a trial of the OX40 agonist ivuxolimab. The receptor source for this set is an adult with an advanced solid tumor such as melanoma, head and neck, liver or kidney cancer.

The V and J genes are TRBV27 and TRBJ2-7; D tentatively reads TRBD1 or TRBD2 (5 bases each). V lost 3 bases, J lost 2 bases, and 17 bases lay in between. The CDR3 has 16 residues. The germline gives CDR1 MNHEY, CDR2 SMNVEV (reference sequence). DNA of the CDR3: TGTGCCAGCAGTTTTGATGGGGGATTCGGACCCTACGAGCAGTACTTC. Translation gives CASSFDGGFGPYEQYF.

CDR3 in DNA: TGCGCCAGCAGCTTCTCTGGACAGTGGGAGACCCAGTACTTC. This translates into CASSFSGQWETQYF. The genes are TRBV5-1 and TRBJ2-5, with a tentative D call TRBD1 (6 bases). This CDR3 is 14 amino acids long. Germline V lookup: CDR1 SGHRS, CDR2 YFSETQ. The germline V and J ends were trimmed by 2 bases and 5 bases, with 13 bases remaining between them.

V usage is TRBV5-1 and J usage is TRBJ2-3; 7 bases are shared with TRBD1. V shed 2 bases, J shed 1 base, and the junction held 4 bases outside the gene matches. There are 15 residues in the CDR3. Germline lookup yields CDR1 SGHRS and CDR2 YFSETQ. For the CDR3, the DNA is TGCGCCAGCAGCTTCCGGGACAGTCGCACAGATACGCAGTATTTT. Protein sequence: CASSFRDSRTDTQYF.